Here is one TCR beta chain with its context. The data derive from a study of cytotoxic CD8 clonotypes in ibrutinib-treated CLL. The repertoire was sequenced with immunoSEQ multiplex PCR; TCRdb's copy has only in-frame clones and lacks some. The table has 100,000 to 150,000 clones, 80% to 90% seen once; the top ten hold around 2.1%. This receptor was identified in a human donor with chronic lymphocytic leukemia. This sample comprised PBMCs, obtained after 24 months of ibrutinib treatment.

The CDR3 DNA sequence: TGTGCCAGCTCACCCGAACACCATGGCTACACCTTC. It is translated as CASSPEHHGYTF. The rearrangement joins TRBV18 to TRBJ1-2; D not resolved. The V gene's germline CDR1 is KGHSH and CDR2 LQKENI. The CDR3 is made up of 12 amino acids. The germline V and J ends were trimmed by 3 bases and 6 bases, with 8 bases remaining between them.